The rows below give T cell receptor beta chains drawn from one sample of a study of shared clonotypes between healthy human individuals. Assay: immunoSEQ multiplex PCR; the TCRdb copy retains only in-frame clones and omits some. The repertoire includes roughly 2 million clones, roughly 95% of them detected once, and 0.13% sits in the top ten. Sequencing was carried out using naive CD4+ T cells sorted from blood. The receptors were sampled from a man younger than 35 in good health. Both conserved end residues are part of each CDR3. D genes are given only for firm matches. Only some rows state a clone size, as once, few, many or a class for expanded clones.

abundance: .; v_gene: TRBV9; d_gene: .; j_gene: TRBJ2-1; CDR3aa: CASSVGGRNEQFF; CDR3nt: TGTGCCAGCAGCGTAGGTGGGCGGAATGAGCAGTTCTTC
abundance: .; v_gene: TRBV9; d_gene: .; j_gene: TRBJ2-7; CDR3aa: CASSALGTDLKEQYF; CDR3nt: TGTGCCAGCAGCGCCCTCGGGACGGACCTTAAAGAGCAGTACTTC
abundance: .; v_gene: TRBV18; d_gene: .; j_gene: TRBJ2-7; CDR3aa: CASSDNYEQYF; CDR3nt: TGTGCCAGCTCTGACAACTACGAGCAGTACTTC
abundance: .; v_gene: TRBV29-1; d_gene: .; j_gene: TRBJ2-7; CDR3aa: CSVVKGSKGSYEQYF; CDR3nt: TGCAGCGTTGTTAAGGGGTCGAAAGGCTCCTACGAGCAGTACTTC
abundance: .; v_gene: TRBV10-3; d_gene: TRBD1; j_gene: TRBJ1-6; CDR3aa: CAISYRGRVNSPLHF; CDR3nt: TGTGCCATCAGTTACAGGGGGCGCGTTAATTCACCCCTCCACTTT
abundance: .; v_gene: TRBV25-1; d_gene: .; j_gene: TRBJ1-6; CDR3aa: CASSAGVRLAYNSPLHF; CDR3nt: TGTGCCAGCAGTGCGGGGGTGAGGTTGGCCTATAATTCACCCCTCCACTTT
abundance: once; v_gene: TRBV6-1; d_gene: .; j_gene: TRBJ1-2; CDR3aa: CASSEARGQTYGYTF; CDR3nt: TGTGCCAGCAGTGAAGCGCGAGGACAAACCTATGGCTACACCTTC
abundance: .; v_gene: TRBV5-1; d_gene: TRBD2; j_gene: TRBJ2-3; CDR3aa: CASSPDGTRVLLDTQYF; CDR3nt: TGCGCCAGCAGCCCGGACGGGACTAGGGTTCTTCTGGATACGCAGTATTTT
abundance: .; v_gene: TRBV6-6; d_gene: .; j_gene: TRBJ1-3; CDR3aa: CASSYEQQLFGNTIYF; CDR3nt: TGTGCCAGCAGTTACGAACAGCAGCTATTCGGAAACACCATATATTTT
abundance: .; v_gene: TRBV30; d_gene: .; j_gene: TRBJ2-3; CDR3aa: CAWSVRVGDTQYF; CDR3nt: TGTGCCTGGAGTGTAAGAGTAGGGGATACGCAGTATTTT
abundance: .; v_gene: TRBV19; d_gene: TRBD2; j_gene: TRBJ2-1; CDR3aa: CATASGKNNEQFF; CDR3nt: TGTGCCACGGCTAGCGGGAAAAACAATGAGCAGTTCTTC
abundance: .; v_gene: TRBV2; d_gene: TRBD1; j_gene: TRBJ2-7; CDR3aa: CASRMTGTYEQYF; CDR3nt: TGTGCCAGCAGGATGACAGGGACCTACGAGCAGTACTTC
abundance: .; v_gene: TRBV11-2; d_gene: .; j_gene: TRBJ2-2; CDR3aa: CASSLAQQGRGAGELFF; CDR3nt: TGTGCCAGCAGCTTAGCCCAACAGGGACGAGGGGCCGGGGAGCTGTTTTTT
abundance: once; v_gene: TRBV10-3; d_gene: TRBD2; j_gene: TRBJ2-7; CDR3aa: CAISGDGGGGGYEQYF; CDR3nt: TGTGCCATCAGTGGTGACGGTGGCGGGGGAGGATACGAGCAGTACTTC
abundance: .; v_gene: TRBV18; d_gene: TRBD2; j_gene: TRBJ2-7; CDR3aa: CASSPRKISGRALYEQYF; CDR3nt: TGTGCCAGCTCGCCCAGAAAGATTAGCGGGAGGGCCCTCTACGAGCAGTACTTC
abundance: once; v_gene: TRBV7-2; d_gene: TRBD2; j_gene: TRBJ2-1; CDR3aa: CASSLGLAAEQFF; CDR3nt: TGTGCCAGCAGCTTAGGACTAGCGGCCGAGCAGTTCTTC
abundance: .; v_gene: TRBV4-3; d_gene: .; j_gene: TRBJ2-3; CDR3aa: CASSPRAPDTQYF; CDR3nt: TGCGCCAGCAGCCCGCGTGCGCCAGATACGCAGTATTTT
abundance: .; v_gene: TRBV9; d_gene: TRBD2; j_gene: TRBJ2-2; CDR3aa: CASSPSLAGANTGELFF; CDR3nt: TGTGCCAGCAGCCCCTCTCTAGCGGGGGCCAACACCGGGGAGCTGTTTTTT
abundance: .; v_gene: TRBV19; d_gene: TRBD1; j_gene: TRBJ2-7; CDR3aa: CASSIYWDSSPYEQYF; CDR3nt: TGTGCCAGTAGTATATATTGGGACAGTAGTCCCTACGAGCAGTACTTC
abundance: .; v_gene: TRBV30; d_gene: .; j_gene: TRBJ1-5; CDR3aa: CAWNRPDHSIYQPQHF; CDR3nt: TGTGCCTGGAACCGCCCCGATCACAGTATTTATCAGCCCCAGCATTTT
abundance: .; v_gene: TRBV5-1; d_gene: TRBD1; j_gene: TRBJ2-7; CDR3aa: CASSSGTGLPYEQYF; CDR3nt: TGCGCCAGCAGCTCGGGGACAGGGTTGCCCTACGAGCAGTACTTC
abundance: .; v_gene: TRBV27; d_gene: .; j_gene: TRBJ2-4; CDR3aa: CASATERRSIQYF; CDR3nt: TGTGCCAGCGCAACCGAGCGTAGGAGCATTCAGTACTTC
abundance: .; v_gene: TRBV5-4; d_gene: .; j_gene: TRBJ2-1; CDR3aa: CASSFDRPDNEQFF; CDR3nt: TGTGCCAGCAGCTTCGACCGGCCAGACAATGAGCAGTTCTTC
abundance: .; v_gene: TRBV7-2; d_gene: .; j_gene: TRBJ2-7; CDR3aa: CASSPGLGPEQYF; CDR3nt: TGTGCCAGCAGCCCCGGACTGGGCCCAGAGCAGTACTTC
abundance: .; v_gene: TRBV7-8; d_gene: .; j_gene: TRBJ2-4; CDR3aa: CASSSIPHYPRNIQYF; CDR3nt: TGTGCCAGCAGCTCCATACCTCATTATCCGCGAAACATTCAGTACTTC
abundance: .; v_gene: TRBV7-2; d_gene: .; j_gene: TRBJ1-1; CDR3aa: CASSYGGGNTEAFF; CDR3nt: TGTGCCAGCAGCTATGGAGGGGGGAACACTGAAGCTTTCTTT
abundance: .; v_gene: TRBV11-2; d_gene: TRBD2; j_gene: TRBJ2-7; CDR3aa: CASSLGTSSYEQYF; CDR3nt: TGTGCCAGCAGCTTAGGGACTAGCTCCTACGAGCAGTACTTC
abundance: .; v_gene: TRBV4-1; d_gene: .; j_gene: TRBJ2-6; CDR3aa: CASSHVPLGANVLTF; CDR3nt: TGCGCCAGCAGCCATGTCCCTCTTGGGGCCAACGTCCTGACTTTC
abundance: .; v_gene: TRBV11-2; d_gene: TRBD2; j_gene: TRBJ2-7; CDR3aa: CASRGGLAGEGYEQYF; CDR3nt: TGTGCCAGCAGAGGGGGACTAGCGGGAGAGGGGTACGAGCAGTACTTC
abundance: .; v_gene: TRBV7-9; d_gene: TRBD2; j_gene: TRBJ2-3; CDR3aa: CASSPAGLAGEDTQYF; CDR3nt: TGTGCCAGCAGCCCGGCGGGACTAGCGGGAGAAGATACGCAGTATTTT
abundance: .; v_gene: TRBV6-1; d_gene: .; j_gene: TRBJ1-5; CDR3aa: CASNPDRSNQPQHF; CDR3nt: TGTGCCAGCAACCCCGACAGGAGCAATCAGCCCCAGCATTTT
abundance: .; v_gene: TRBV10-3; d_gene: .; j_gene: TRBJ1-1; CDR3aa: CAISASEVADTEAFF; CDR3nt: TGTGCCATCAGTGCCTCCGAGGTGGCGGACACTGAAGCTTTCTTT
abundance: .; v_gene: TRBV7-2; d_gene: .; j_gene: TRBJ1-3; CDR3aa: CASSLGHGNTIYF; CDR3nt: TGTGCCAGCAGCTTGGGACACGGGAACACCATATATTTT
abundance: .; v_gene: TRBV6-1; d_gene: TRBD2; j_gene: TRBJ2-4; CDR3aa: CASSALAGGHTKNIQYF; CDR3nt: TGTGCCAGCAGTGCACTAGCGGGAGGGCACACCAAAAACATTCAGTACTTC
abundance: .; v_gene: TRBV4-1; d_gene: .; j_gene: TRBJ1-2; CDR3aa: CASSQVVLANYGYTF; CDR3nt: TGCGCCAGCAGCCAAGTGGTGTTAGCTAACTATGGCTACACCTTC
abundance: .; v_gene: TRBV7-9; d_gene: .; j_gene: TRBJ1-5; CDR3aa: CASSARGTTSNQPQHF; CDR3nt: TGTGCCAGCAGCGCGAGGGGTACGACTAGCAATCAGCCCCAGCATTTT
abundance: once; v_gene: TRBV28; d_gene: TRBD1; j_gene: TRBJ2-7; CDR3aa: CASTGTGQGAYEQYF; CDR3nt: TGTGCCAGCACCGGAACGGGACAGGGGGCATACGAGCAGTACTTC
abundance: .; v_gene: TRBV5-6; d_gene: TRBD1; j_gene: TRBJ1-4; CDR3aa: CASSLLAGGNEKLFF; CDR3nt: TGTGCCAGCAGCTTGTTGGCAGGGGGTAATGAAAAACTGTTTTTT
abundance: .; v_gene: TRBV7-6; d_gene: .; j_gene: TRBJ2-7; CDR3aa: CASSLGSPHSYEQYF; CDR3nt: TGTGCCAGCAGCTTAGGGAGCCCACACTCCTACGAGCAGTACTTC
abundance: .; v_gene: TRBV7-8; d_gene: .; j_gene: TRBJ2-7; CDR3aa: CASSLVSSGHTYEQYF; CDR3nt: TGTGCCAGCAGCTTAGTATCCTCGGGACACACCTACGAGCAGTACTTC
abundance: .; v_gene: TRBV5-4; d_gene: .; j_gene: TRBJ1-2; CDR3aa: CASSLAPTGGYTF; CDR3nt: TGTGCCAGCAGCTTGGCCCCAACTGGTGGCTACACCTTC